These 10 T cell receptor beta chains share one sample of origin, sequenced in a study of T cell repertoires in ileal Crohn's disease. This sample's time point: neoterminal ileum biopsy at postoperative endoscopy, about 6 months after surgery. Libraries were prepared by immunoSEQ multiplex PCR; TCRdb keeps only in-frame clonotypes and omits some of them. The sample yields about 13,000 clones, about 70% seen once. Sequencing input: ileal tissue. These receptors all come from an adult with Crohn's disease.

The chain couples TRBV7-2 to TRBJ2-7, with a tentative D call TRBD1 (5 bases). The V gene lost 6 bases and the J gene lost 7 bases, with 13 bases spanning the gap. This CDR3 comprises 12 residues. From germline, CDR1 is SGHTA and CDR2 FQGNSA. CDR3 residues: CASSFGPGEQYF. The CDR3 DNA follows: TGTGCCAGCAGTTTTGGACCAGGGGAGCAGTACTTC.

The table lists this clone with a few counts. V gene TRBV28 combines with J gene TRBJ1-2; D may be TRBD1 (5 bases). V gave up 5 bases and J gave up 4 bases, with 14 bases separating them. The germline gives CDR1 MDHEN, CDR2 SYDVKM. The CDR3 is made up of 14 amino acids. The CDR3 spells CASSLRGAGYGYTF. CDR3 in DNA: TGTGCCAGCAGTCTACGAGGGGCGGGCTATGGCTACACCTTC.

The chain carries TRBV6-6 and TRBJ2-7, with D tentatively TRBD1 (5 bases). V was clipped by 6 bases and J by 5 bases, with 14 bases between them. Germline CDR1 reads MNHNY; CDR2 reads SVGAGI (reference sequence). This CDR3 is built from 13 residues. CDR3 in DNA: TGTGCCAGCAGCCCTCAGGGTCGGAACGAGCAGTACTTC. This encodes CASSPQGRNEQYF.

As DNA, the CDR3 is TGTGCCAGCAGCCAAGGGACTAGCGGATTCTACAATGAGCAGTTCTTC. Amino acid sequence: CASSQGTSGFYNEQFF. The chain joins TRBV14 to TRBJ2-1, with 10 bases lining up with TRBD2. V was clipped by 1 base and J by 3 bases; unmatched bases: 3. This CDR3 is 16 amino acids long. Germline lookup yields CDR1 SGHDN and CDR2 FVKESK.

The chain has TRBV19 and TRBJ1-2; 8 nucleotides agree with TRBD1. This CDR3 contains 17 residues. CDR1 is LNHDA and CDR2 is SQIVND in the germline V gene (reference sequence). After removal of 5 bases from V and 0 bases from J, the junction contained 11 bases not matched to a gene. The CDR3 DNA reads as TGTGCCAGTAGTTCTGGACAGGGTCTTCCGACTAACTATGGCTACACCTTC. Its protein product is CASSSGQGLPTNYGYTF.

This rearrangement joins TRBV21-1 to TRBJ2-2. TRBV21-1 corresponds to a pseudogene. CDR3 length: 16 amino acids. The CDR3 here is CASSKGRIHSLGELFF. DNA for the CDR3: TGTGCCAGCAGCAAAGGACGGATCCATTCCCTCGGGGAGCTGTTTTTT.

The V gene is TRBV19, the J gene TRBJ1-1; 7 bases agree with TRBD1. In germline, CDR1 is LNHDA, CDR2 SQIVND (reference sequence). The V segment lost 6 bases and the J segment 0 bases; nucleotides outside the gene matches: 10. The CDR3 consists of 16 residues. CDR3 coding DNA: TGTGCCAGTAGACCCCAGGGGGGGGTCATGAACACTGAAGCTTTCTTT. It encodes CASRPQGGVMNTEAFF.

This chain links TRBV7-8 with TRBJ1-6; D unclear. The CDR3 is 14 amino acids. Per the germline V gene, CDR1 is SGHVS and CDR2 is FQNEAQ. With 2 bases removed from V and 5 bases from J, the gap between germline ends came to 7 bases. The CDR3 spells CASSLLSNNSPLHF. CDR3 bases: TGTGCCAGCAGCTTATTAAGTAATAATTCACCCCTCCACTTT.

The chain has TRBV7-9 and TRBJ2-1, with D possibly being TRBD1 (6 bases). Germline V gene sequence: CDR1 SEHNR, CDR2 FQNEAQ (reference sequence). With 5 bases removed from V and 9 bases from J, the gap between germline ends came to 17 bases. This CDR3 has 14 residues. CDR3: CASSPSTGNGEQFF. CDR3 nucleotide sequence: TGTGCCAGCAGCCCGTCGACAGGTAACGGTGAGCAGTTCTTC.

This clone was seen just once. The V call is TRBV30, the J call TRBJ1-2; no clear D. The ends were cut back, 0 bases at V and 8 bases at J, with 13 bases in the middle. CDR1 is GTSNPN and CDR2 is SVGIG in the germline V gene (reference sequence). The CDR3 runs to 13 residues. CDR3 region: CAWSVATQTGYTF. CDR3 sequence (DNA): TGTGCCTGGAGTGTGGCTACCCAGACGGGCTACACCTTC.